The clone carrying this T cell receptor (beta chain) appeared once. The antigen is undetermined. Sequenced by immunoSEQ multiplex PCR; TCRdb stores in-frame clones only, minus some. The sample lists some 180,000 clones, roughly 92% occurring once. This record belongs to a study of T cell responses to AZD1222 COVID-19 vaccine. Across the whole study: Pooled in the analysis were second doses at about 4 or about 12 weeks. Regarding the study as a whole: Within unmutated variant regions lay the reported targets of nearly half of spike-specific TCRs. At baseline, seropositivity was found in only five or six AZD1222 recipients.

The V and J ends lost 5 bases and 2 bases, in that order; junction bases with no gene match: 8. CDR3 length equals 16 residues. CDR1 SGHAT and CDR2 FQNNGV come from the germline V gene. The chain links TRBV11-2 to TRBJ2-3; 9 bases fit TRBD2. The source of this sequence is an adult in good health. Specimen: peripheral blood, collected on day 0 of AZD1222 vaccination. The CDR3 region has the DNA TGTGCCAGCAGCGGAGAGGGACTAGCCCACACAGATACGCAGTATTTT. It codes for CASSGEGLAHTDTQYF.